Each of the 8 T cell receptor beta chains below was sequenced from the same sample in a study of OX40 agonist ivuxolimab in advanced cancers. Clones were sequenced by immunoSEQ multiplex PCR, and TCRdb holds only the in-frame ones, with some missing. The table records roughly 100,000 clones, around 87% of them present only once. This sample comprised CD4+ or CD8+ T cells sorted from blood, obtained in a trial of the OX40 agonist ivuxolimab. The receptors originated from an adult with an advanced solid tumor such as melanoma, head and neck, liver or kidney cancer.

This chain connects TRBV30 to TRBJ1-6; maybe TRBD1 (6 bases). Between the trimmed V and J ends, which lost 2 bases and 8 bases, there was a span of 13 bases. The CDR3 totals 14 residues. CDR1 GTSNPN and CDR2 SVGIG come from the germline V gene (reference sequence). Here the CDR3 DNA reads TGTGCCTGGAGTCGGGACAAACGGGATTCACCCCTCCACTTT. As protein: CAWSRDKRDSPLHF.

This sequence joins TRBV15 and TRBJ2-7; TRBD1 matches 11 bases. V gave up 3 bases and J gave up 2 bases; unmatched junction bases: 0. The CDR3 spans 14 residues. From germline, CDR1 is LNHNV and CDR2 YYDKDF (reference sequence). CDR3 bases: TGTGCCACCAGCAGGGGACAGGGGGCCTACGAGCAGTACTTC. This gives the protein CATSRGQGAYEQYF. Complete variable domain (other parts from reference TRBV15 and TRBJ2-7): DAMVIQNPRYQVTQFGKPVTLSCSQTLNHNVMYWYQQKSSQAPKLLFHYYDKDFNNEADTPDNFQSRRPNTSFCFLDIRSPGLGDTAMYLCATSRGQGAYEQYFGPGTRLTVT.

The V and J genes are TRBV30 and TRBJ1-2; 8 bases map to TRBD1. In germline, CDR1 is GTSNPN, CDR2 SVGIG (reference sequence). Trimming cost V 3 bases and J 6 bases; bases outside gene matches: 12. The CDR3 length is 15 residues. CDR3 DNA sequence: TGTGCCTGGAGGGCCCAGGGGGCAAGGGGTGATGGCTACACCTTC. Its translation: CAWRAQGARGDGYTF.

The chain links TRBV18 to TRBJ2-3; D is possibly TRBD2 (5 bases). This CDR3 has 16 amino acids. Germline lookup yields CDR1 KGHSH and CDR2 LQKENI. V was pared by 2 bases and J by 5 bases, with 17 bases between. The chain's CDR3 is CASSPYRGTQGDTQYF. In DNA form, the CDR3 reads TGTGCCAGCTCACCATACCGGGGAACTCAAGGAGATACGCAGTATTTT. Full variable domain (remainder filled in from reference TRBV18 and TRBJ2-3): NAGVMQNPRHLVRRRGQEARLRCSPMKGHSHVYWYRQLPEEGLKFMVYLQKENIIDESGMPKERFSAEFPKEGPSILRIQQVVRGDSAAYFCASSPYRGTQGDTQYFGPGTRLTVL.

The chain recombines TRBV4-3 with TRBJ2-7, with D unresolved. Germline CDR1 LGHNA, CDR2 YSLEER. The V gene lost 1 base and the J gene lost 1 base, with 17 bases spanning the gap. The CDR3 length is 17 residues. The CDR3 region has the DNA TGCGCCAGCAGCCAAGGAGGAACGGGCAGGCGTTCCTACGAGCAGTACTTC. The encoded protein is CASSQGGTGRRSYEQYF.

The chain employs TRBV19 and TRBJ1-5; D might be TRBD1 (6 bases). Germline-derived CDR1 and CDR2 are LNHDA and SQIVND (reference sequence). V lost 3 bases to trimming and J lost 5 bases, with 8 bases between them. This CDR3 comprises 13 residues. CDR3 DNA: TGTGCCAGTAGTATCGACAGGTATCAGCCCCAGCATTTT. Its translation is CASSIDRYQPQHF.

The chain carries TRBV2 and TRBJ2-1; tentatively, D is TRBD1 (5 bases). The V gene's germline CDR1 is SNHLY and CDR2 FYNNEI. The V end was cut by 4 bases, the J end by 9 bases, with 13 bases between. CDR3 length: 13 amino acids. The CDR3 reads CASSVFPDSEQFF. The CDR3, as DNA: TGTGCCAGCAGTGTATTTCCCGACAGTGAGCAGTTCTTC.

This chain uses TRBV7-9 with TRBJ2-5, with D perhaps TRBD2 (7 bases). Germline lookup yields CDR1 SEHNR and CDR2 FQNEAQ (reference sequence). This CDR3 spans 15 amino acids. Trimming left V 3 bases short and J 5 bases short, with 16 bases between. The CDR3 loop is CASSFATGGGETQYF. As DNA, the CDR3 is TGTGCCAGCAGCTTTGCGACGGGGGGCGGGGAGACCCAGTACTTC.